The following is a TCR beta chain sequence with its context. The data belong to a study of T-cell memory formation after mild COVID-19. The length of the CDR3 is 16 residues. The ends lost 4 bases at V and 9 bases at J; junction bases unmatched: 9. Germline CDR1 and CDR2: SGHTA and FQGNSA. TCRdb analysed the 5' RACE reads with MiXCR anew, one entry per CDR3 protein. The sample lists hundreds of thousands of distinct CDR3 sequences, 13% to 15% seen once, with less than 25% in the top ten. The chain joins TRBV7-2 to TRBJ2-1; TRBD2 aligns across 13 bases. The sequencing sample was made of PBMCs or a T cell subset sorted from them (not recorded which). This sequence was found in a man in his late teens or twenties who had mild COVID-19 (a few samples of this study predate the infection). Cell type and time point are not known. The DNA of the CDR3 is TGTGCCAGCAGCTCAAGACTAGCGGGGGGTGCGAGTGAGCAGTTCTTC. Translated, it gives CASSSRLAGGASEQFF. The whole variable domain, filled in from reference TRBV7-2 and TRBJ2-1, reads GAGVSQSPSNKVTEKGKDVELRCDPISGHTALYWYRQSLGQGLEFLIYFQGNSAPDKSGLPSDRFSAERTGGSVSTLTIQRTQQEDSAVYLCASSSRLAGGASEQFFGPGTRLTVL.